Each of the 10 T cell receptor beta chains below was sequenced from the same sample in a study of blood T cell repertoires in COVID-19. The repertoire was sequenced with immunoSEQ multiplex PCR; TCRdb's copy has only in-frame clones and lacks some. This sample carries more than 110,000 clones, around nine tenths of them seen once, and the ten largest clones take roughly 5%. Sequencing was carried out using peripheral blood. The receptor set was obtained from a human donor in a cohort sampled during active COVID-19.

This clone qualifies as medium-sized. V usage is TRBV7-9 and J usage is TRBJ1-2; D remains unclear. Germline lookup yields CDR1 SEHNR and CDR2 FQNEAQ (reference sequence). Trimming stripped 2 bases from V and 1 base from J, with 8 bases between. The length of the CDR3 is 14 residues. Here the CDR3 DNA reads TGTGCCAGCAGCTTAACATCGAATAACTATGGCTACACCTTC. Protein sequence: CASSLTSNNYGYTF.

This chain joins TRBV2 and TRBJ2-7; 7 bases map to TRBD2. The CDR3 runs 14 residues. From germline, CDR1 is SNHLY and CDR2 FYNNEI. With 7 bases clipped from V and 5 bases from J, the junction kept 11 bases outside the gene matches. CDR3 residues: CASTSWTREDEQYF. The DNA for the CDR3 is TGTGCCAGCACTTCATGGACCCGGGAGGACGAGCAGTACTTC.

Written as DNA, the CDR3 is TGTGCCAGCAGCTTAGGGACAGGGGAGGCCTACGAGCAGTACTTC. Amino acid sequence: CASSLGTGEAYEQYF. The chain couples TRBV11-3 to TRBJ2-7; 9 nucleotides line up with TRBD1. Per the germline V gene, CDR1 is SGHNT and CDR2 is YENEEA. The CDR3 covers 15 residues. The V gene end was trimmed by 1 base and the J gene end by 2 bases; junction bases not matched to a gene: 3. The whole variable domain, remainder taken from reference TRBV11-3 and TRBJ2-7, is EAGVVQSPRYKIIEKKQPVAFWCNPISGHNTLYWYLQNLGQGPELLIRYENEEAVDDSQLPKDRFSAERLKGVDSTLKIQPAELGDSAVYLCASSLGTGEAYEQYFGPGTRLTVT.

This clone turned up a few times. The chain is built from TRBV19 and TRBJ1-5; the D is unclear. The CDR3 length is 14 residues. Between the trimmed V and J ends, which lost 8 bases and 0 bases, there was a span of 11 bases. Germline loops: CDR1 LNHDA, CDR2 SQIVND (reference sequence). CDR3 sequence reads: CASSLVTSNQPQHF. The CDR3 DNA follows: TGTGCCAGTTCGTTAGTTACTAGCAATCAGCCCCAGCATTTT.

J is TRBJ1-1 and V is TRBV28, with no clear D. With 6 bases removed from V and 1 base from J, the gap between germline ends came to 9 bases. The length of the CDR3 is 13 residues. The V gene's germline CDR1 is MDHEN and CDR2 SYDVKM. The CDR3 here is CASRPTGNTEAFF. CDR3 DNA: TGTGCCAGCAGACCGACGGGGAACACTGAAGCTTTCTTT.

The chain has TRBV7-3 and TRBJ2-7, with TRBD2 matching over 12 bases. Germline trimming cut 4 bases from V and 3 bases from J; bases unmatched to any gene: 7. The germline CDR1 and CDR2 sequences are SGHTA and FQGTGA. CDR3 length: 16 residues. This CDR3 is CASSSSGGAGFYEQYF. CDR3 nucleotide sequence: TGTGCCAGCAGCTCTAGCGGGGGGGCTGGATTCTACGAGCAGTACTTC.

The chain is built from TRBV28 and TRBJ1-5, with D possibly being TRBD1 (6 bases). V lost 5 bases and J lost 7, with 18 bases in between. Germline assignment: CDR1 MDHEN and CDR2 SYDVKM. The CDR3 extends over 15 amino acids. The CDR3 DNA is TGTGCCAGCAGTACACTCCGGGACAAAAAGCAGCCCCAGCATTTT. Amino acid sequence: CASSTLRDKKQPQHF.

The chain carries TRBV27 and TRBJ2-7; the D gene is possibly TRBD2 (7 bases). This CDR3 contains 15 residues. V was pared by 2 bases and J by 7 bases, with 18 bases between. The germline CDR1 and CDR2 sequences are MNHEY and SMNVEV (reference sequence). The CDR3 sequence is CASSLRGGLYGEQYF. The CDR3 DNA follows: TGTGCCAGCAGTTTAAGGGGGGGGCTTTACGGAGAGCAGTACTTC.

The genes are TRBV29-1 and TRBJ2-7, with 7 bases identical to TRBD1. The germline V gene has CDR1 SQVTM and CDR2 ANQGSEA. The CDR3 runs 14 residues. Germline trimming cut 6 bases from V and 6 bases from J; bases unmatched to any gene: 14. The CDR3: CSVPREGGSSEQYF. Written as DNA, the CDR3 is TGCAGCGTCCCTCGGGAAGGGGGCTCCAGCGAGCAGTACTTC.

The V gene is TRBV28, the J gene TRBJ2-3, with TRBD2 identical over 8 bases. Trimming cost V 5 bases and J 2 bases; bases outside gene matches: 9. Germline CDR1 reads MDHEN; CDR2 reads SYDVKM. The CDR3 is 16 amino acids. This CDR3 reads CASSTIGAGDTDTQYF. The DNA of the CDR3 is TGTGCCAGCAGTACCATCGGAGCGGGGGACACAGATACGCAGTATTTT.